The clone carrying this T cell receptor beta chain was seen ten or more times. Antigen: not known. The record originates from a study of human T cells and chemical hapten exposure. Study observations and caveats: Significantly greater numbers of large CDR3 similarity clusters came from expanded TCRs than from controls.

The germline CDR1 and CDR2 sequences are SGHTA and FQGNSA. The CDR3 has 12 residues. Trimming took off 5 bases at V and 4 bases at J, with 8 bases between the two ends. The time point here: pre-sensitization, week 0. Regarding treatment: therapeutic diphenylcyclopropenone sensitization with weekly scalp DPC. Unique molecular identifiers were linked by the library to individual cDNA molecules. TCRdb recomputed calls from the RACE reads with MiXCR, one row per CDR3 protein. In the table there are around 60,000 distinct CDR3 sequences, roughly 6.7% of which are singletons. The input for sequencing was whole blood, taken in connection with sensitization to the hapten diphenylcyclopropenone (DPC). This chain links TRBV7-2 with TRBJ2-5; D remains ambiguous. The origin of this receptor is a woman in her thirties with alopecia areata. Some clones in this sample may be carry-over from other donors' samples. This chain's CDR3 is CASSDTIETQYF. CDR3 coding DNA: TGTGCCAGCAGCGATACTATAGAGACCCAGTACTTC.